The rows below give T cell receptor beta chains drawn from one sample of a study of blood T cell repertoires in COVID-19. TCRdb's copy holds only in-frame clones and misses some; the assay was immunoSEQ multiplex PCR. The sample gives roughly 220,000 clones, 80% to 90% of which show up once; approximately 5.1% is in the top ten. The sequencing sample was made of peripheral blood. The receptor set was obtained from a woman in her sixties who had recovered from COVID-19. CDR3s include the opening cysteine and the closing phenylalanine or tryptophan. The D gene is left open where the match is weak. The size field is filled for only some rows; it gives once, few, many or a size class.

CDR3nt	CDR3aa	abundance	d_gene	j_gene	v_gene
TGTGCCAGCAGTCCCTCGGGACTGCTAGAGACCCAGTACTTC	CASSPSGLLETQYF	.	.	TRBJ2-5	TRBV6-5
TGCGCCAGCAGACCGATACGGTGGTCCCGGCAGTTCTTC	CASRPIRWSRQFF	.	.	TRBJ2-1	TRBV5-1
TGTGCCAGTACGCGGGGGGCTGTTAATGAAAAACTGTTTTTT	CASTRGAVNEKLFF	.	.	TRBJ1-4	TRBV19
TGTGCCAGCAGCGATACAGGGTCTACGAACACTGAAGCTTTCTTT	CASSDTGSTNTEAFF	.	.	TRBJ1-1	TRBV3-1/TRBV3-2
TGTGCCACCAGCAGAGTCCCAGGGGCCTACAATGAGCAGTTCTTC	CATSRVPGAYNEQFF	.	.	TRBJ2-1	TRBV15
TGTGCCAGCAGTTACGGGACAGGGAACACTGAAGCTTTCTTT	CASSYGTGNTEAFF	few	TRBD1	TRBJ1-1	TRBV6-2/TRBV6-3
TGTGCCAGCAGCTTAGAAGAGGGCCAGCCCCAGCATTTT	CASSLEEGQPQHF	.	.	TRBJ1-5	TRBV7-8
TGTGCCAGCAGGCCAGGACAGGGATATAGCACAGATACGCAGTATTTT	CASRPGQGYSTDTQYF	.	TRBD1	TRBJ2-3	TRBV7-9
TGTGCCACCAATCCAGGGGGAGGCACTGAAGCTTTCTTT	CATNPGGGTEAFF	.	TRBD1	TRBJ1-1	TRBV5-5
TGTGCCAGCAGTTTTAGCGGGGGTTTCAACGAGCAGTACTTC	CASSFSGGFNEQYF	.	TRBD2	TRBJ2-7	TRBV27
TGTGCCAGCTCACGTGGAGGAACAAACACCATATATTTT	CASSRGGTNTIYF	.	.	TRBJ1-3	TRBV18
TGTGCCAGTAGAATGGGGACAGGAGGCGATCAGCCCCAGCATTTT	CASRMGTGGDQPQHF	few	TRBD1	TRBJ1-5	TRBV19
TGTGCCAGCAGTTTGGGAGTAGCGGGGGCCAATGAGCAGTTCTTC	CASSLGVAGANEQFF	.	TRBD2	TRBJ2-1	TRBV27
TGCGCCAGCAGTAAGGACAACAATCAGCCCCAGCATTTT	CASSKDNNQPQHF	.	.	TRBJ1-5	TRBV5-1
TGTGCCAGCAGTTTCGGACAGGGAGAGCAGTTCTTC	CASSFGQGEQFF	.	TRBD1	TRBJ2-1	TRBV2
TGTGCCAGCAGCCCCAGGGGCAGGGGGCCAGGGGGCTACACCTTC	CASSPRGRGPGGYTF	.	TRBD1	TRBJ1-2	TRBV7-8
TGCAGCGTTGAAGAGGGGACTAGCGAGCCAGATACGCAGTATTTT	CSVEEGTSEPDTQYF	few	TRBD2	TRBJ2-3	TRBV29-1
TGTGCCAGCAGCTTGCGGGATGGCTATGGCTACACCTTC	CASSLRDGYGYTF	.	.	TRBJ1-2	TRBV5-4
TGCGCCAGCAGCTTGGGACAGGTGAACACTGAAGCTTTCTTT	CASSLGQVNTEAFF	.	.	TRBJ1-1	TRBV5-1
TGTGCTAGTGGTTTGGGAGCGGCCTCCCAAGAGACCCAGTACTTC	CASGLGAASQETQYF	few	.	TRBJ2-5	TRBV12-5
TGTGCCAGCTCTAACACCTTGGGACAGGAGGGGTCCTACGAGCAGTACTTC	CASSNTLGQEGSYEQYF	.	TRBD1	TRBJ2-7	TRBV18
TGTGCCAGCAGCTGGACAGGGGCAGGGTATGGCTACACCTTC	CASSWTGAGYGYTF	.	TRBD1	TRBJ1-2	TRBV5-6
TGTGCCACCAGTGAAGGACAGGGGGGCGAGACCCAGTACTTC	CATSEGQGGETQYF	.	TRBD1	TRBJ2-5	TRBV24-1
TGTGCCAGCAGCCTGGGGCCCTCAGCGGCTTTCTTT	CASSLGPSAAFF	.	.	TRBJ1-1	TRBV2
TGTGCCAGCAGCCAAGATTCTTCGCGGGGTATCACAGATACGCAGTATTTT	CASSQDSSRGITDTQYF	.	.	TRBJ2-3	TRBV4-2
TGTGCCAGCAGTGCCACAGGGTACACTGAAGCTTTCTTT	CASSATGYTEAFF	.	.	TRBJ1-1	TRBV12-3/TRBV12-4
TGCGCCAGCAGCTTGGTTATGGGCTTGAACACTGAAGCTTTCTTT	CASSLVMGLNTEAFF	once	.	TRBJ1-1	TRBV5-1
TGCGCCAGCAGCTGGGGACAGTCGCGCTCTGGAAACACCATATATTTT	CASSWGQSRSGNTIYF	.	TRBD1	TRBJ1-3	TRBV5-1
TGTGCCAGCAGTTCCGGACAGGGAGGTGGCTACACCTTC	CASSSGQGGGYTF	.	TRBD1	TRBJ1-2	TRBV6-2/TRBV6-3
TGTGCCAGCGGCCCGAACACAGATACGCAGTATTTT	CASGPNTDTQYF	.	.	TRBJ2-3	TRBV5-4
TGTGCCAGCAGTTCGTGGACAGTATCTAGCACAGATACGCAGTATTTT	CASSSWTVSSTDTQYF	once	.	TRBJ2-3	TRBV6-5
TGTGCCAGCAGCTTACGGGACAGGTCTTCACCCCTCCACTTT	CASSLRDRSSPLHF	.	TRBD1	TRBJ1-6	TRBV7-9
TGTGCCAGCAGCTTCCTCGACAGGGTGAACACTGAAGCTTTCTTT	CASSFLDRVNTEAFF	.	TRBD1	TRBJ1-1	TRBV7-2
TGTGCCAGCAGGAAGACCGGAGGGGATACGCAGTATTTT	CASRKTGGDTQYF	.	.	TRBJ2-3	TRBV27
TGTGCCAGCAGCGAAAACGTTGGGGGCTGGGGCAATGAGCAGTTCTTC	CASSENVGGWGNEQFF	.	.	TRBJ2-1	TRBV7-2
TGTGCCAGCAGTCCTATTAGCACAGATACGCAGTATTTT	CASSPISTDTQYF	.	.	TRBJ2-3	TRBV5-5
TGTGCCAGCAGCGACGGAGTGGATACGCAGTATTTT	CASSDGVDTQYF	.	.	TRBJ2-3	TRBV9
TGTGCCAGCAGTTTCAGGGTGGGCACTGAAGCTTTCTTT	CASSFRVGTEAFF	.	.	TRBJ1-1	TRBV6-5
TGTGCCAGCAGCCAACTTCACGAGACAGGGGCTAACAATGAGCAGTTCTTC	CASSQLHETGANNEQFF	.	TRBD1	TRBJ2-1	TRBV4-2
TGTGCCAGCAGCTTGGGTCTAGCGGTGAGCACAGATACGCAGTATTTT	CASSLGLAVSTDTQYF	.	TRBD2	TRBJ2-3	TRBV5-6
TGTGCCAGCAGCTTGGTCGGGACTAGCGAGGCGCAGTATTTT	CASSLVGTSEAQYF	.	TRBD2	TRBJ2-3	TRBV5-4
TGTGCCAGCAGCTTGCGTGCTCGGGGCCAAGAGACCCAGTACTTC	CASSLRARGQETQYF	few	.	TRBJ2-5	TRBV5-4
TGTGCCAGCAGTTACCCATACGGCGGGGACACTGAAGCTTTCTTT	CASSYPYGGDTEAFF	few	.	TRBJ1-1	TRBV6-2/TRBV6-3
TGTGCCAGCAGCCAAGGGGACAGGGGGCATGAGCAGTTCTTC	CASSQGDRGHEQFF	.	TRBD1	TRBJ2-1	TRBV3-1/TRBV3-2
TGTGCCAGCAGCCCCGGACAGGGTGAGACCCAGTACTTC	CASSPGQGETQYF	.	TRBD1	TRBJ2-5	TRBV7-3
TGTGCCAGCAGCTTAGGTGACAGAAGGAACACTGAAGCTTTCTTT	CASSLGDRRNTEAFF	.	.	TRBJ1-1	TRBV7-9
TGCGCCAGCAGCTTGAACGGCGGAGAGACCCAGTACTTC	CASSLNGGETQYF	.	.	TRBJ2-5	TRBV5-1
TGTGCCAGCAGCTCCACTTTCAGGGGGCTCTATGGCTACACCTTC	CASSSTFRGLYGYTF	.	TRBD1	TRBJ1-2	TRBV7-9
TGCAGTGTTTCCTCAGATACGCAGTATTTT	CSVSSDTQYF	.	.	TRBJ2-3	TRBV20-1
TGTGCCAGCAGCGGACAGTACCAAGAGACCCAGTACTTC	CASSGQYQETQYF	.	.	TRBJ2-5	TRBV9
TGTGCCAGCAGTGACAGGGGTTCAGAAAAACTGTTTTTT	CASSDRGSEKLFF	.	TRBD1	TRBJ1-4	TRBV12-3/TRBV12-4
TGTGCCAGCAGTTACCTCGGCAATCAGCCCCAGCATTTT	CASSYLGNQPQHF	.	.	TRBJ1-5	TRBV6-6
TGCGCCAGCAGCCAAGACGAACAGCTCTATGGCTACACCTTC	CASSQDEQLYGYTF	.	.	TRBJ1-2	TRBV4-1
TGTGCCAGCAACCTGATGGGGCTGTCCTACGAGCAGTACTTC	CASNLMGLSYEQYF	.	.	TRBJ2-7	TRBV7-2
TGTGCCAGCAGTTCCCCCCTAGCGGGGGCTTTCTCCTACGAGCAGTACTTC	CASSSPLAGAFSYEQYF	.	TRBD2	TRBJ2-7	TRBV6-2/TRBV6-3
TGCGCCAGCAGTCAAAAATCGGGACAGCTACTAGGGACCCAGTACTTC	CASSQKSGQLLGTQYF	.	TRBD1	TRBJ2-5	TRBV4-1
TGCGCCAGCAGCCCGTTCCCTAGCTCCTACGAGCAGTACTTC	CASSPFPSSYEQYF	.	.	TRBJ2-7	TRBV4-3
TGTGCCAGCAGCGTAGTAATAGGGGCAGATACGCAGTATTTT	CASSVVIGADTQYF	.	.	TRBJ2-3	TRBV9
TGTGCCAGCAGCCAAAGTGGGACAGCGTGGCTGCGGGGCTATGGCTACACCTTC	CASSQSGTAWLRGYGYTF	.	TRBD1	TRBJ1-2	TRBV4-2
TGTGCCAGCAGCTTAGGACATTCGAACACCGGGGAGCTGTTTTTT	CASSLGHSNTGELFF	.	.	TRBJ2-2	TRBV11-3